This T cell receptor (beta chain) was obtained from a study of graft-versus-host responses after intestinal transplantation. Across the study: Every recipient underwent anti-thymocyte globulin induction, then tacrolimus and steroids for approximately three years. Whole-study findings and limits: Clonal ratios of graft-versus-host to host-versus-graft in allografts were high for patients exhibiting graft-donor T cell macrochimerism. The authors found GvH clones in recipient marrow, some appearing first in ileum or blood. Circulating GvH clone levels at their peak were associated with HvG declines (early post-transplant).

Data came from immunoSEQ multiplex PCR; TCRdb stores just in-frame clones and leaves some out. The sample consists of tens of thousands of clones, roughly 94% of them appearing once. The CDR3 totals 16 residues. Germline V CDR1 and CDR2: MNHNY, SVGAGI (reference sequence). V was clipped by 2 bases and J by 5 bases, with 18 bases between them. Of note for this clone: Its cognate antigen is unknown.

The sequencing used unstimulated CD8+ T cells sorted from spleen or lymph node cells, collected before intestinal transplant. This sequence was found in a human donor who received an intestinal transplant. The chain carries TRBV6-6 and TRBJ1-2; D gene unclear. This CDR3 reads CASSYRRRRVRYGYTF. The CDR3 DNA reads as TGTGCCAGCAGTTACCGTAGACGGAGGGTACGATATGGCTACACCTTC.